This TCR beta chain was identified in a study of T cells in tuberculosis. The method was immunoSEQ multiplex PCR; TCRdb's version includes in-frame clones alone and lacks a portion of them. This sample has 29,000 or so clones, with roughly 93% found just once. The V gene's germline CDR1 is LNHDA and CDR2 SQIVND (reference sequence). V was cut by 8 bases and J by 6 bases, with 17 bases left in between. The CDR3 spans 15 residues. The rearrangement joins TRBV19 to TRBJ1-6, with TRBD1 as a possible D gene (6 bases). Input material: PBMCs. The sequence was obtained from a donor aged 5-35 years with latent tuberculosis or without tuberculosis infection. The CDR3 DNA follows: TGTGCCAGTGATAGATCAGGGACATCTAATTCACCCCTCCACTTT. Its protein product is CASDRSGTSNSPLHF.